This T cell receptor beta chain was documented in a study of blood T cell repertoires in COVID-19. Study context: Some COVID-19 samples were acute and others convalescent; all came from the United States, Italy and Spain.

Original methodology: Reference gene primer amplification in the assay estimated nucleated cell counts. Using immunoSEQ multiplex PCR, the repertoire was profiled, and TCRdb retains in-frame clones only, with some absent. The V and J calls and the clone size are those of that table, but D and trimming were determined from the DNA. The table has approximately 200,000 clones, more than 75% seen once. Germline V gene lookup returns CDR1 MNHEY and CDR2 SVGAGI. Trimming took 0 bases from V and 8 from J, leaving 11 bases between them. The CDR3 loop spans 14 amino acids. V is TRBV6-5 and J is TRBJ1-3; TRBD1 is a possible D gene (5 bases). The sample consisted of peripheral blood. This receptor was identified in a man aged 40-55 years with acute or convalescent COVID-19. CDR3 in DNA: TGTGCCAGCAGTTACTCGAATGGGGGGGACACCATATATTTT. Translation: CASSYSNGGDTIYF.